Below, 23 T cell receptor beta chains from the same sample are listed, as sequenced in a study of blood T cell repertoires in COVID-19 (dated by TCRdb to 2020 to 2022). Libraries were built with the immunoSEQ multiplex PCR assay. In its TCRdb copy, this immuneACCESS table keeps in-frame sequences only and misses some clones. Where compared with another copy, unresolved V genes explain less than half of these, and the others have no known cause. In all, the sample holds approximately 240,000 clones, and nearly 90% of those were seen once. The top ten clonotypes cover 2% to 2.5% of the sample. The specimen was peripheral blood. These receptors came from a woman aged 40 to 50 who had recovered from COVID-19.

This chain connects TRBV30 to TRBJ1-1; TRBD1 matches 10 bases. Germline V gene sequence: CDR1 GTSNPN, CDR2 SVGIG (reference sequence). CDR3 length: 14 residues. V shed 5 bases, J shed 7 bases, and the junction held 10 bases outside the gene matches. The CDR3 reads CAWRRDRGFGEAFF. Here the CDR3 DNA reads TGTGCCTGGCGTAGGGACAGGGGATTTGGTGAAGCTTTCTTT.

The rearrangement joins TRBV29-1 to TRBJ2-3; a possible D gene is TRBD2 (5 bases). CDR1 and CDR2 (germline): SQVTM, ANQGSEA. The CDR3 consists of 12 residues. V was trimmed by 3 bases and J by 3 bases, leaving 7 bases between them. The CDR3 here is CSVERGTDTQYF. The CDR3 coding sequence is TGCAGCGTTGAGCGAGGGACAGATACGCAGTATTTT.

The gene calls are TRBV7-8 and TRBJ2-7, with D possibly being TRBD2 (6 bases). Trimming cost V 6 bases and J 0 bases, with 15 bases left between them. Germline V gives CDR1 SGHVS, CDR2 FQNEAQ. This CDR3 is built from 15 residues. The CDR3 is CASRSGLSSSYEQYF. The CDR3 DNA is TGTGCCAGCAGATCGGGACTCTCGAGCTCCTACGAGCAGTACTTC.

The chain recombines TRBV7-9 with TRBJ1-1, with D perhaps matching TRBD1 (5 bases). V was shortened by 5 bases and J by 1 base, with 20 bases between the two germline ends. Germline values: CDR1 SEHNR, CDR2 FQNEAQ (reference sequence). The CDR3 runs 17 residues. The CDR3 is CASSPDWGEGTNTEAFF. The CDR3 DNA reads TGTGCCAGCAGCCCCGATTGGGGGGAAGGGACGAACACTGAAGCTTTCTTT.

This clone was observed once. This chain connects TRBV27 to TRBJ1-2, with D possibly matching TRBD1 (5 bases). The CDR3 totals 14 residues. Germline CDR1 reads MNHEY; CDR2 reads SMNVEV (reference sequence). V lost 3 bases and J 4 bases, leaving 12 bases between the germline ends. CDR3 residues: CASSLNGDSYGYTF. Here the CDR3 DNA reads TGTGCCAGCAGTTTGAACGGGGACTCCTATGGCTACACCTTC.

J is TRBJ2-7 and V is TRBV19, with 7 nucleotides matching TRBD2. The CDR3 totals 14 residues. After removal of 2 bases from V and 3 bases from J, the junction contained 4 bases not matched to a gene. Germline CDR1 reads LNHDA; CDR2 reads SQIVND (reference sequence). The CDR3, as DNA: TGTGCCAGTAGTATATCTGCGGGGGACTACGAGCAGTACTTC. Its protein is CASSISAGDYEQYF.

This clone occurred a few times. The gene calls are TRBV4-1 and TRBJ1-5; D is unresolved. Trimming pared 1 base from V and 9 bases from J, leaving 7 bases between. This CDR3 has 12 residues. Germline V gene data show CDR1 as MGHRA and CDR2 as YSYEKL. CDR3: CASSQGGGPQHF. CDR3 nucleotide sequence: TGCGCCAGCAGCCAAGGCGGAGGGCCCCAGCATTTT.

The table lists this clone with a count of one. A junction end diverges from the germline sequence, so it may reflect a read error. V and J are TRBV6-1 and TRBJ1-2; perhaps TRBD1 as D (6 bases). The CDR3 totals 14 residues. Germline assignment: CDR1 MNHNS and CDR2 SASEGT. The CDR3 DNA sequence: TGTGCCAGCAGGGAAGACAGGTCTAGGTATGGCTACACCTTC. Its protein is CASREDRSRYGYTF.

This clone was recorded only once. This sequence joins TRBV11-3 and TRBJ2-7; D perhaps matches TRBD2 (5 bases). Germline V gene data show CDR1 as SGHNT and CDR2 as YENEEA. Trimming took 0 bases from V and 9 from J, leaving 21 bases between them. The CDR3 runs 16 residues. The DNA of the CDR3 is TGTGCCAGCAGCTTAGAAACTCGAGCCGTACAAAGCGGGCAGTACTTC. It is translated as CASSLETRAVQSGQYF.

This clone came up a few times. The chain employs TRBV5-1 and TRBJ1-2; 8 bases are a match to TRBD1. The germline gives CDR1 SGHRS, CDR2 YFSETQ. The CDR3 contains 16 residues. V lost 0 bases and J lost 2; bases outside the gene matches: 6. DNA of the CDR3: TGCGCCAGCAGCTTGGGCGATAGACAGGGGAACTATGGCTACACCTTC. Protein: CASSLGDRQGNYGYTF.

V usage is TRBV19 and J usage is TRBJ2-5; D may be TRBD2 (7 bases). The CDR3 covers 15 residues. Trimming cost V 3 bases and J 5 bases, with 16 bases left between them. Germline V CDR1 and CDR2: LNHDA, SQIVND (reference sequence). Written as DNA, the CDR3 is TGTGCCAGTAGTATCGGGGGGCAAGAAGGGGAGACCCAGTACTTC. Its translation: CASSIGGQEGETQYF. Drawing the rest from reference TRBV19 and TRBJ2-5, the complete variable domain is DGGITQSPKYLFRKEGQNVTLSCEQNLNHDAMYWYRQDPGQGLRLIYYSQIVNDFQKGDIAEGYSVSREKKESFPLTVTSAQKNPTAFYLCASSIGGQEGETQYFGPGTRLLVL.

DNA of the CDR3: TGTGCCAGCAGCTCCGGGACTAACCTAAATACGCAGTATTTT. Protein: CASSSGTNLNTQYF. V gene TRBV6-6 combines with J gene TRBJ2-3; 7 positions match TRBD2. The V gene end was trimmed by 6 bases and the J gene end by 7 bases; junction bases not matched to a gene: 10. The CDR3 length is 14 residues. Germline CDR1 and CDR2: MNHNY and SVGAGI (reference sequence).

The rearrangement joins TRBV3-1 (or the pseudogene TRBV3-2) to TRBJ2-5, with TRBD2 as a possible D gene (6 bases). Germline V gives CDR1 LGHDT, CDR2 YNNKEL (reference sequence). The CDR3 consists of 16 residues. Trimming shortened V by 3 bases and J by 3 bases, and 17 bases separated the two germline ends. This chain's CDR3 is CASSQDYPREKETQYF. DNA of the CDR3: TGTGCCAGCAGCCAGGACTATCCTCGTGAGAAAGAGACCCAGTACTTC.

This clone was recorded only once. This chain's CDR3 is CASSHRQGGETQYF. DNA of the CDR3: TGTGCCAGCAGCCACCGACAGGGGGGGGAGACCCAGTACTTC. V gene TRBV5-4 combines with J gene TRBJ2-5, with 9 bases aligning to TRBD1. Germline V gene sequence: CDR1 SGHNT, CDR2 YYREEE (reference sequence). The CDR3 is 14 residues long. The trim removed 4 bases at V and 5 bases at J, leaving 6 bases unmatched.

V and J are TRBV11-2 and TRBJ2-5; the match to TRBD2 covers 7 bases. CDR3 length: 16 residues. V lost 1 base, J lost 5 bases, and 10 bases stayed unmatched. CDR1 and CDR2 from the germline V gene are SGHAT and FQNNGV. The DNA for the CDR3 is TGTGCCAGCAGCTTAGGGGGAGGGTCAGTGGCCGAGACCCAGTACTTC. It yields the protein CASSLGGGSVAETQYF.

J is TRBJ1-5 and V is TRBV5-5; 8 nucleotides agree with TRBD1. CDR3 length: 16 amino acids. The ends lost 4 bases at V and 4 bases at J; junction bases unmatched: 10. The germline gives CDR1 SGHKS, CDR2 YYEKEE (reference sequence). The CDR3 DNA is TGTGCCAGCAGCCCTGGGGACAGGTTTTTAAATCAGCCCCAGCATTTT. It codes for CASSPGDRFLNQPQHF.

The chain carries TRBV25-1 and TRBJ2-5, with D possibly matching TRBD1 (6 bases). The V gene's germline CDR1 is MGHDK and CDR2 SYGVNS. Between the trimmed V and J ends, which lost 2 bases and 0 bases, there was a span of 16 bases. This CDR3 has 17 amino acids. The CDR3 is CASSERPGQGNQETQYF. The CDR3 DNA sequence: TGTGCCAGCAGTGAACGTCCGGGACAAGGGAACCAAGAGACCCAGTACTTC.

Only a few counts were recorded for this clone. The chain recombines TRBV15 with TRBJ2-7; 9 nucleotides match TRBD1. Germline V lookup: CDR1 LNHNV, CDR2 YYDKDF (reference sequence). CDR3 size: 15 residues. Trimming removed 3 bases from V and 5 bases from J; junction bases left unmatched: 8. Here the CDR3 reads CATSRYGQGLNEQYF. The CDR3 bases are TGTGCCACCAGCAGGTACGGACAGGGGCTGAACGAGCAGTACTTC.

This clone was found once. The chain links TRBV13 to TRBJ2-2; TRBD1 matches at 9 bases. The CDR3 loop spans 16 amino acids. V lost 0 bases, J lost 6 bases, and 5 bases stayed unmatched. Germline loops: CDR1 PRHDT, CDR2 FYEKMQ (reference sequence). Here the CDR3 DNA reads TGTGCCAGCAGCTTAGGGGGGACAGGGATGTCCGGGGAGCTGTTTTTT. Translated, it gives CASSLGGTGMSGELFF.

The rearrangement uses TRBV10-3 and TRBJ1-2, with 8 bases lining up with TRBD1. Per germline, CDR1 ENHRY and CDR2 SYGVKD. V lost 2 bases to trimming and J lost 6 bases; unmatched junction nucleotides: 2. This CDR3 contains 13 residues. Written as DNA, the CDR3 is TGTGCCATCAGTGAGGGACAGGGACATGGCTACACCTTC. This gives the protein CAISEGQGHGYTF.

V gene TRBV6-5 combines with J gene TRBJ1-6; a possible D gene is TRBD1 (5 bases). V lost 6 bases to trimming and J lost 6 bases, with 12 bases between them. Germline V gene sequence: CDR1 MNHEY, CDR2 SVGAGI. This CDR3 contains 14 residues. CDR3 nucleotides: TGTGCCAGCAGGCGGGACTCGTCTAATTCACCCCTCCACTTT. It translates to CASRRDSSNSPLHF.

The CDR3 is CASSVGAGGSYEQYF. The CDR3 DNA reads TGCGCCAGCAGCGTAGGGGCAGGGGGCTCCTACGAGCAGTACTTC. J is TRBJ2-7 and V is TRBV5-1, with 7 bases fitting TRBD1. Germline CDR1 and CDR2: SGHRS and YFSETQ. The CDR3 loop spans 15 amino acids. V shed 4 bases and J 0 bases; nucleotides not matched to a gene: 7.

The rearrangement joins TRBV30 to TRBJ1-3, with D uncertain. Looked up from germline, CDR1 is GTSNPN and CDR2 is SVGIG (reference sequence). The CDR3 is 15 residues long. Trimming removed 3 bases from V and 8 bases from J, with 20 bases in between. The CDR3 DNA reads as TGTGCCTGGAGGTCTGGCCGGGGAGGCAGAGACACCATATATTTT. Amino acids: CAWRSGRGGRDTIYF.